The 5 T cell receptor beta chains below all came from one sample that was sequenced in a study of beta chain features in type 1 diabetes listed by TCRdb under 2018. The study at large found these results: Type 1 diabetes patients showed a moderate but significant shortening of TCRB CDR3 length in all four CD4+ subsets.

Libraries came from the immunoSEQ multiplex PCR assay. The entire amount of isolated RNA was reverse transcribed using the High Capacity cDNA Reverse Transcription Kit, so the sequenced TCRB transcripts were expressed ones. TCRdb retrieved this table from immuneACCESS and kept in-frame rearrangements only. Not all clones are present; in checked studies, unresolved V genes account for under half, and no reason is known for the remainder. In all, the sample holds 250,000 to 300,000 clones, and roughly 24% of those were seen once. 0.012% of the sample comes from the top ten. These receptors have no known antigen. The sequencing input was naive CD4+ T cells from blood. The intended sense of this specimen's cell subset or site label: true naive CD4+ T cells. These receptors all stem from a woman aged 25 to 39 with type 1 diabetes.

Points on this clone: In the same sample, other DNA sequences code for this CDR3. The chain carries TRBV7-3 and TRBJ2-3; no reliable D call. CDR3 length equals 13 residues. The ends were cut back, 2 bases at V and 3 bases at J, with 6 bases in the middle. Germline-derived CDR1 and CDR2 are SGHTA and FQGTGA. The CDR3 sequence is CASSLGGTDTQYF. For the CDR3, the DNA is TGTGCCAGCAGCTTAGGCGGTACAGATACGCAGTATTTT.

Here the CDR3 reads CATSRQGADTQYF. The CDR3 coding sequence is TGTGCCACCAGCAGACAGGGCGCAGATACGCAGTATTTT. This rearrangement joins TRBV15 to TRBJ2-3, with D possibly being TRBD1 (5 bases). Germline V gene sequence: CDR1 LNHNV, CDR2 YYDKDF (reference sequence). This CDR3 has 13 amino acids. Trimming removed 2 bases at V and 4 bases at J, with 7 bases between.

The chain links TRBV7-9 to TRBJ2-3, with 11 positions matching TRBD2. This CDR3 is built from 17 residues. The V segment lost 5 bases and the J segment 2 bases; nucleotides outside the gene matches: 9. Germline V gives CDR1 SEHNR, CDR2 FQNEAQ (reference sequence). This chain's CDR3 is CASSVRRLAGTTDTQYF. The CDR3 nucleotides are TGTGCCAGCAGCGTCCGAAGACTAGCGGGGACCACAGATACGCAGTATTTT. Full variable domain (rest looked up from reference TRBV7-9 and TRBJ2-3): DTGVSQNPRHKITKRGQNVTFRCDPISEHNRLYWYRQTLGQGPEFLTYFQNEAQLEKSRLLSDRFSAERPKGSFSTLEIQRTEQGDSAMYLCASSVRRLAGTTDTQYFGPGTRLTVL.

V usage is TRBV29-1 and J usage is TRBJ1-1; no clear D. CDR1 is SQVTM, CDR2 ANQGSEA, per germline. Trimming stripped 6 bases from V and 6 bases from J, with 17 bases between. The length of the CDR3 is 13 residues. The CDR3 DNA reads TGCAGCGTCCGGACGGAGGCATTGGCTGAAGCTTTCTTT. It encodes CSVRTEALAEAFF.

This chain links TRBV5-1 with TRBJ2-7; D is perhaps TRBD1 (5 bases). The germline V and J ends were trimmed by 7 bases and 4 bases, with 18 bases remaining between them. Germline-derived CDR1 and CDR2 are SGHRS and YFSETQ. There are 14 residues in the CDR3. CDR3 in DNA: TGCGCCAGCTCCCGGACAACTGGCCGATACGAGCAGTACTTC. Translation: CASSRTTGRYEQYF. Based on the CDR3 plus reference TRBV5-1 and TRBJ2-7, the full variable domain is KAGVTQTPRYLIKTRGQQVTLSCSPISGHRSVSWYQQTPGQGLQFLFEYFSETQRNKGNFPGRFSGRQFSNSRSEMNVSTLELGDSALYLCASSRTTGRYEQYFGPGTRLTVT.